Sequencing of this T cell receptor beta chain was carried out in a study of T-cell reconstitution after alpha-beta-depleted transplantation in children. V lost 1 base, J lost 2 bases, and 9 bases lay in between. CDR3 length: 16 amino acids. This clonotype is categorized as medium-sized. Unique molecular identifiers were used in preparing the TCRbeta library. TCRdb itself ran the PCR reads through MiXCR, one entry per CDR3 protein. The sample holds 150,000 to 200,000 distinct CDR3 sequences, about 14% seen once. Sequencing was performed on PBMCs from the stem cell graft donor, taken from the stem cell graft. The sequence was collected from a human donor who donated a stem cell graft to a child with acute lymphoblastic leukemia. The chain has TRBV12-3 or TRBV12-4 and TRBJ2-6, with D hard to call. The CDR3 loop reads CASSLGGVAGANVLTF. The CDR3, as DNA: TGTGCCAGCAGTTTAGGGGGTGTCGCTGGGGCCAACGTCCTGACTTTC.